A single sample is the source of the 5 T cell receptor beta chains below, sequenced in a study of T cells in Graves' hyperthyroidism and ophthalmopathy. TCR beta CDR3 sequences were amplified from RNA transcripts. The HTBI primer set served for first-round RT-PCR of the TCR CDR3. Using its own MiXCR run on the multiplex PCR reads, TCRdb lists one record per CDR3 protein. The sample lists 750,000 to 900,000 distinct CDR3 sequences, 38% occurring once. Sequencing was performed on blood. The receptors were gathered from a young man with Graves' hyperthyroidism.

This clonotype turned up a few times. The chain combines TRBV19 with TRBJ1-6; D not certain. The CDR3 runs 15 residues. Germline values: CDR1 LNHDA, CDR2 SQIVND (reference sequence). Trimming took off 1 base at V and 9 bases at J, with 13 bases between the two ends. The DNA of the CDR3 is TGTGCCAGTAGTATAGGCACGGAGGAGATTTCACCCCTCCACTTT. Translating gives CASSIGTEEISPLHF.

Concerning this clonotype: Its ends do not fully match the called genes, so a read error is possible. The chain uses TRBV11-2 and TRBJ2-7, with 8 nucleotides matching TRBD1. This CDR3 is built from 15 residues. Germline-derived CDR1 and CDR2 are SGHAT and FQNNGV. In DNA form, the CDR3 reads TGCGCCAGCAGCTTGGGACAGGACAGCTCCTACGAGCAGTACTTC. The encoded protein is CASSLGQDSSYEQYF.

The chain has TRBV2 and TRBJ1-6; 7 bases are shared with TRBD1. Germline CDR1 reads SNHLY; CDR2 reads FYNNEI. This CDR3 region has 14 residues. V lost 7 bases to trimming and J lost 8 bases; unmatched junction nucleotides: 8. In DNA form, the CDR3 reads TGTGCCAGCATGGGGGACAGACGTGATTCACCCCTCCACTTT. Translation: CASMGDRRDSPLHF.

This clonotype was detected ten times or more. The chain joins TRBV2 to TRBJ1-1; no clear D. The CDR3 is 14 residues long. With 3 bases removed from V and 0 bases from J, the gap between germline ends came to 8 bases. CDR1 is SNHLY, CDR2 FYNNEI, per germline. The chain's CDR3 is CASSDTLMNTEAFF. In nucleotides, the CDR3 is TGTGCCAGCAGTGACACCCTCATGAACACTGAAGCTTTCTTT.

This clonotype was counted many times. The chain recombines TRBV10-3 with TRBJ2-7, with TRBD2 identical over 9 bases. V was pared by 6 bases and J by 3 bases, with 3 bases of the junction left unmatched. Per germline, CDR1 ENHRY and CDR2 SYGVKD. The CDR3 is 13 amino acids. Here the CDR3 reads CAIRGAGGYEQYF. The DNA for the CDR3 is TGTGCCATCAGAGGAGCGGGAGGCTACGAGCAGTACTTC.